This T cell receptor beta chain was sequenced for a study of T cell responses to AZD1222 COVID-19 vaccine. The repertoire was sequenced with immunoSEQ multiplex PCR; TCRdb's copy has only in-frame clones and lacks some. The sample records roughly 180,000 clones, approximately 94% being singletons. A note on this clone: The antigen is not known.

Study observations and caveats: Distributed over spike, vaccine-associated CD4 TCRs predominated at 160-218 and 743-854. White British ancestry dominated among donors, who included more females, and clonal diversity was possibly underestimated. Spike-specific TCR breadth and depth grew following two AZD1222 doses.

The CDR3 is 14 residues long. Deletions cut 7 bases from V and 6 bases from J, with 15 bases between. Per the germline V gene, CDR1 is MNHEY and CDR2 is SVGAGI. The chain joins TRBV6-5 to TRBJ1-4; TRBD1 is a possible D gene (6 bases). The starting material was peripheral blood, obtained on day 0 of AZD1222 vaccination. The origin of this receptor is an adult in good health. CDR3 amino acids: CASTQTGNDEKLFF. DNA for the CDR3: TGTGCCAGCACCCAAACAGGGAATGATGAAAAACTGTTTTTT.